These 20 T cell receptor beta chains were sequenced from one sample in a study of T-cell memory formation after mild COVID-19. Each CDR3 protein gets one entry after TCRdb re-called the 5' RACE reads with MiXCR. The data hold around 200,000 distinct CDR3 sequences, with about a fifth observed a single time. Sequences were obtained from PBMCs or a T cell subset sorted from them (not recorded which). The receptors come from a man aged 18 to 30 who had mild COVID-19 (a few samples of this study predate the infection). Cell type and time point are not known.

Only a few counts were recorded for this clonotype. The chain employs TRBV27 and TRBJ2-7; D not resolved. The V and J ends lost 5 bases and 2 bases respectively, with 4 bases between them. The CDR3 sequence is 11 residues long. The germline V gene has CDR1 MNHEY and CDR2 SMNVEV (reference sequence). The CDR3 protein is CASSPAYEQYV. The CDR3 nucleotides are TGTGCCAGCAGTCCAGCCTACGAGCAGTACGTC.

V and J are TRBV18 and TRBJ1-4; D might be TRBD1 (5 bases). Germline CDR1 and CDR2: KGHSH and LQKENI. The CDR3 spans 14 residues. Trimming removed 6 bases at V and 8 bases at J, with 16 bases between. DNA for the CDR3: TGTGCCAGCTCGCAGGAGGTCCAGGGCGAAAAACTGTTTTTT. Its translation: CASSQEVQGEKLFF.

The chain couples TRBV7-9 to TRBJ2-2, with D perhaps TRBD2 (5 bases). Trimming cost V 4 bases and J 4 bases, with 10 bases left between them. From germline, CDR1 is SEHNR and CDR2 FQNEAQ (reference sequence). The CDR3 totals 14 residues. CDR3: CASSSTGSTGELFF. CDR3 in DNA: TGTGCCAGCAGCTCCACGGGGAGCACCGGGGAGCTGTTTTTT.

The V and J genes are TRBV5-1 and TRBJ2-7, with 7 bases fitting TRBD1. The CDR3 loop spans 14 amino acids. The germline V gene has CDR1 SGHRS and CDR2 YFSETQ. Trimming at V came to 4 bases and at J to 2 bases, leaving 6 bases not matched to a gene. CDR3 sequence: CASSRRDSTYEQYF. The CDR3 DNA sequence: TGCGCCAGCAGCAGACGGGACAGCACCTACGAGCAGTACTTC.

This clonotype has a handful of counts. The chain joins TRBV7-3 to TRBJ1-1, with a weak D call TRBD1 (5 bases). The germline gives CDR1 SGHTA, CDR2 FQGTGA. CDR3 length: 13 residues. Trimming took off 5 bases at V and 1 base at J, with 8 bases between the two ends. The CDR3 nucleotides read TGTGCCAGCAGCAAAGACAGGAACACTGAAGCTTTCTTT. It yields the protein CASSKDRNTEAFF.

This clonotype came up many times. The chain combines TRBV6-2 or TRBV6-3 with TRBJ2-2; TRBD1 agrees at 8 bases. V lost 6 bases and J lost 6; bases outside the gene matches: 3. This CDR3 region has 13 residues. The germline V gene encodes CDR1 MNHEY and CDR2 SVGEGT. The CDR3 spells CASSLTGAGELFF. CDR3 sequence (DNA): TGTGCCAGCAGCCTGACAGGGGCCGGGGAGCTGTTTTTT.

The chain carries TRBV7-3 and TRBJ2-3; D unclear. V lost 5 bases and J lost 9, with 12 bases in between. Germline loops: CDR1 SGHTA, CDR2 FQGTGA. CDR3 length equals 12 residues. CDR3 region: CASSPRLGTQYF. The DNA for the CDR3 is TGTGCCAGCAGCCCACGACTTGGGACGCAGTATTTT.

This clonotype was seen more than once but under ten times. J is TRBJ1-6 and V is TRBV2; D unclear. V was clipped by 5 bases and J by 5 bases, with 10 bases between them. Germline V gene sequence: CDR1 SNHLY, CDR2 FYNNEI. CDR3 length equals 14 residues. CDR3 protein: CASSLDGDNSPLHF. The CDR3 DNA follows: TGTGCCAGCAGTCTGGACGGGGATAATTCACCCCTCCACTTT.

This clonotype was observed a few times. The rearrangement joins TRBV4-3 to TRBJ2-6, with D perhaps matching TRBD2 (7 bases). Germline CDR1 and CDR2: LGHNA and YSLEER. This CDR3 is built from 17 residues. V dropped 6 bases and J dropped 1 base, with 16 bases sitting between them. CDR3 in DNA: TGCGCCAGCAGTTTCGGGGGGCTTAGATCTGGGGCCAACGTCCTGACTTTC. Translated: CASSFGGLRSGANVLTF.

This clonotype was recorded a few times. The chain couples TRBV5-4 to TRBJ2-3; the match to TRBD2 covers 9 bases. The CDR3 loop spans 15 amino acids. The germline V gene has CDR1 SGHNT and CDR2 YYREEE (reference sequence). With V trimmed by 4 bases and J by 4 bases, 7 bases remained unmatched. Here the CDR3 DNA reads TGTGCCAGCAGCCTGGGACTAGCAACGGCAGATACGCAGTATTTT. Amino acid sequence: CASSLGLATADTQYF.

This clonotype was seen only once. The CDR3: CASSPSPETQYF. Written as DNA, the CDR3 is TGTGCCAGCAGCCCTAGCCCGGAGACCCAGTACTTC. The rearrangement joins TRBV9 to TRBJ2-5; possibly TRBD2 for D (5 bases). The V end lost 4 bases, the J end lost 5 bases, and 9 bases lay between the germline ends. The germline V gene has CDR1 SGDLS and CDR2 YYNGEE. The CDR3 runs 12 residues.

The chain couples TRBV5-4 to TRBJ2-5; the D call may be TRBD1 or TRBD2 (5 bases each). The CDR3 has 15 amino acids. CDR1 SGHNT and CDR2 YYREEE come from the germline V gene (reference sequence). V shed 4 bases and J shed 1 base, with 14 bases lying between them. As DNA, the CDR3 is TGTGCCAGCAGCCCTCCGGGGCCCAGCCAAGAGACCCAGTACTTC. It translates to CASSPPGPSQETQYF. Full variable domain (outside the CDR3, taken from reference TRBV5-4 and TRBJ2-5): ETGVTQSPTHLIKTRGQQVTLRCSSQSGHNTVSWYQQALGQGPQFIFQYYREEENGRGNFPPRFSGLQFPNYSSELNVNALELDDSALYLCASSPPGPSQETQYFGPGTRLLVL.

This clonotype has a handful of counts. The V and J genes are TRBV11-2 and TRBJ1-2, with TRBD1 matching over 7 bases. V shed 5 bases and J 7 bases; nucleotides not matched to a gene: 10. CDR3 length: 14 residues. Per germline, CDR1 SGHAT and CDR2 FQNNGV. The DNA of the CDR3 is TGTGCCAGCAGCCGTCAACAGGGGTCGGGTGGCTACACCTTC. It encodes CASSRQQGSGGYTF.

This clonotype came up a few times. The chain uses TRBV7-6 and TRBJ1-5; 7 bases are shared with TRBD1. The junction had 5 bases not matched to a gene; V was cut back by 5 bases and J by 4 bases. The germline V gene encodes CDR1 SGHVS and CDR2 FNYEAQ. The CDR3 sequence is 14 residues long. CDR3 amino acids: CASSLDRENQPQHF. CDR3 nucleotide sequence: TGTGCCAGCAGCCTCGACAGGGAGAATCAGCCCCAGCATTTT.

V is TRBV6-1 and J is TRBJ2-7; TRBD1 is a possible D gene (6 bases). The V gene lost 5 bases and the J gene lost 2 bases, with 19 bases spanning the gap. CDR3 length: 16 amino acids. In germline, CDR1 is MNHNS, CDR2 SASEGT. The CDR3 here is CASSKTDSGAAYEQYV. CDR3 DNA sequence: TGTGCCAGCAGTAAGACGGACAGTGGAGCCGCCTACGAGCAGTACGTC.

This clonotype was seen more than once but under ten times. The rearrangement joins TRBV4-3 to TRBJ2-1, with TRBD1 identical over 9 bases. The CDR3 runs 16 residues. Trimming removed 3 bases from V and 6 bases from J; junction bases left unmatched: 9. The V gene's germline CDR1 is LGHNA and CDR2 YSLEER. The CDR3 region is CASSQGPGQGSNEQFF. CDR3 nucleotide sequence: TGCGCCAGCAGCCAGGGGCCGGGACAGGGTAGCAATGAGCAGTTCTTC.

For this clonotype: A much larger clone sits a single nucleotide away, making a read error possible. This sequence joins TRBV7-2 and TRBJ1-1; D gene unclear. The CDR3 has 14 amino acids. Looked up from germline, CDR1 is SGHTA and CDR2 is FQGNSA. The CDR3 DNA reads as TGTGCCAGCAGCTTAGTAGTGCTGAAAACTGAAGCTTTCTTT. Its translation: CASSLVVLKTEAFF.

This clonotype was seen a handful of times. This chain joins TRBV7-9 and TRBJ1-1; D is possibly TRBD1 (6 bases). With 5 bases removed from V and 3 bases from J, the gap between germline ends came to 16 bases. CDR1 and CDR2 (germline): SEHNR, FQNEAQ (reference sequence). This CDR3 is 15 amino acids long. As DNA, the CDR3 is TGTGCCAGCAGCATACCCTTGGAGGGGGACACTGAAGCTTTCTTT. The encoded protein is CASSIPLEGDTEAFF.

This clonotype showed up just a few times. V usage is TRBV24-1 and J usage is TRBJ2-1; possibly TRBD1 for D (6 bases). The CDR3 covers 15 residues. Trimming removed 4 bases from V and 4 bases from J, with 13 bases in between. Germline CDR1 and CDR2: KGHDR and SFDVKD. The chain's CDR3 is CATSDRGAGYNEQFF. The CDR3 coding sequence is TGTGCCACCAGTGACAGGGGAGCTGGATACAATGAGCAGTTCTTC.

This clonotype has at least ten counts. The rearrangement uses TRBV7-9 and TRBJ2-1; D is possibly TRBD1 or TRBD2 (6 bases each). The germline CDR1 and CDR2 sequences are SEHNR and FQNEAQ (reference sequence). The V end was cut by 6 bases, the J end by 6 bases, with 12 bases between. The CDR3 is made up of 13 amino acids. CDR3 nucleotides: TGTGCCAGCAGAACGGAGGGGGGCAATGAGCAGTTCTTC. Translating gives CASRTEGGNEQFF.